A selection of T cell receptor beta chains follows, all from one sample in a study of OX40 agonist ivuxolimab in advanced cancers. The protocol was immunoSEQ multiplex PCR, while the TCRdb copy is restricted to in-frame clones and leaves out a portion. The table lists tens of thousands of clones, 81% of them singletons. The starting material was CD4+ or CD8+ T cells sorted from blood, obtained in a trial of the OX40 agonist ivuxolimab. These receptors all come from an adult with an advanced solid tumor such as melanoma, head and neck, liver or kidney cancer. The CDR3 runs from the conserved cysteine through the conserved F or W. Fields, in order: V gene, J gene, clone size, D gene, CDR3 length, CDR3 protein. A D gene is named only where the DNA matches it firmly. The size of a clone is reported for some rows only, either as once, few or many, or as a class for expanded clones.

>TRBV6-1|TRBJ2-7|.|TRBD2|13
CASRSAGVGEQYF
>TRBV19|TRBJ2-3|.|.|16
CASRGERADRTDTQYF
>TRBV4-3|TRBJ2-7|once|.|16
CASSQDYPTRPDEQYF
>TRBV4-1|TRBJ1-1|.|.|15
CASSHFGQKPLGAFF
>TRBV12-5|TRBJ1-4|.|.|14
CASGSALWSEKLFF
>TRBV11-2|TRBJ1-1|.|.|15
CASSSIRGSNTEAFF
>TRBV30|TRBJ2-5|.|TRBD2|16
CAWSVGLAGVQETQYF
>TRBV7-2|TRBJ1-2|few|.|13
CASSLNNPRGYTF
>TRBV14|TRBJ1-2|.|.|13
CASSQDLNYGYTF
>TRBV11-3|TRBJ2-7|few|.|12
CASSLSGYEQYF
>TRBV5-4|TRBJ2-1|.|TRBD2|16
CASSFAGLAGGNEQFF
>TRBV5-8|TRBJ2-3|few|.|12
CASSRDPDTQYF
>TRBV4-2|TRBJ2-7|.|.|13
CASSKGDSYEQYF
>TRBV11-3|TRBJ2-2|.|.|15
CASSLAGTNTGELFF
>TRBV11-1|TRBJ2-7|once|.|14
CASSLAIGTYEQYF